This T cell receptor beta chain was profiled in a study of T-cell reconstitution after alpha-beta-depleted transplantation in children. The library targeted TCRbeta and was prepared with unique molecular identifiers. TCRdb reprocessed the PCR reads with MiXCR, giving one entry per CDR3 protein. The sample holds tens of thousands of distinct CDR3 sequences, roughly 4.4% seen once. In its sample, this clonotype was seen many times. The CDR3 extends over 13 amino acids. With V trimmed by 5 bases and J by 6 bases, 4 bases remained unmatched. CDR1 is KGHSH, CDR2 LQKENI, per germline. The source was PBMCs, mostly from graft donor cells, collected 180 days after TCRalphabeta/CD19-depleted stem cell transplant. The J gene is TRBJ2-3, the V gene TRBV18; 8 bases line up with TRBD1. The TCR originated in a boy in the first two years of life who had a stem cell transplant for acute myeloid leukemia, so the T cells may come from the graft donor. Here the CDR3 reads CASSSDRVDTQYF. DNA of the CDR3: TGTGCCAGCTCATCGGACAGGGTGGATACGCAGTATTTT.